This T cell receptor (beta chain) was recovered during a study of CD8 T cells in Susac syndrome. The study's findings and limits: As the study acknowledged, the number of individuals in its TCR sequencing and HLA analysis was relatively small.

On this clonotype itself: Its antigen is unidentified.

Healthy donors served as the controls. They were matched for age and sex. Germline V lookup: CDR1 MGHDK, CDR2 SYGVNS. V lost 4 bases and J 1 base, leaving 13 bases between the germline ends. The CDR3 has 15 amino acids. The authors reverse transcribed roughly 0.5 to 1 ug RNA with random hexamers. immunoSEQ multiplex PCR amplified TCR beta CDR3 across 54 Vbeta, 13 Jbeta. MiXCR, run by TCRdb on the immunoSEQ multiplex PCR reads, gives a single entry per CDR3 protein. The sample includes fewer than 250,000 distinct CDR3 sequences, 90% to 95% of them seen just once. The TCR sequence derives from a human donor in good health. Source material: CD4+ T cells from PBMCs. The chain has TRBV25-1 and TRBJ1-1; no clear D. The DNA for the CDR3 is TGTGCCAGCAGTGGTAGCCGGGGTTCGAACACTGAAGCTTTCTTT. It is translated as CASSGSRGSNTEAFF. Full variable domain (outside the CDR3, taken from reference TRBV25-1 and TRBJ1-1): EADIYQTPRYLVIGTGKKITLECSQTMGHDKMYWYQQDPGMELHLIHYSYGVNSTEKGDLSSESTVSRIRTEHFPLTLESARPSHTSQYLCASSGSRGSNTEAFFGQGTRLTVV.